The 29 T cell receptor beta chains below all came from one sample that was sequenced in a study of shared clonotypes between healthy human individuals. TCRdb's table, derived via immunoSEQ multiplex PCR, lists solely in-frame clones and lacks some. The sample records 170,000 or so clones, 66% being singletons. Source material: memory CD4+ T cells sorted from blood. Subset defined: CD45RA-negative fraction. Receptors were obtained from a young man in good health.

This clone turned up a few times. The chain links TRBV21-1 to TRBJ2-1; the DNA was not used to check the table's D call, TRBD2. TRBV21-1 is an annotated pseudogene. The CDR3 consists of 16 residues. CDR3 sequence reads: CASSNGDSDTVNEQFF. In DNA form, the CDR3 reads TGTGCCAGCAGCAACGGAGATTCGGATACGGTAAATGAGCAGTTCTTC.

The genes are TRBV6-1 and TRBJ2-7; possibly TRBD1 for D (5 bases). The CDR3 loop spans 12 amino acids. Trimming took 10 bases from V and 2 from J, leaving 12 bases between them. Germline V lookup: CDR1 MNHNS, CDR2 SASEGT. CDR3 coding DNA: TGTGCCACCAGGGAATTGGCCTACGAGCAGTACTTC. Its protein is CATRELAYEQYF.

In its sample, this clone was seen many times. CDR3 in amino acids: CASSLVGAGPQHF. The CDR3 DNA follows: TGTGCCAGCAGCTTGGTGGGGGCGGGGCCCCAGCATTTT. This chain uses TRBV5-6 with TRBJ1-5, with D possibly being TRBD1 (6 bases). The ends were cut back, 0 bases at V and 9 bases at J, with 10 bases in the middle. Germline CDR1 reads SGHDT; CDR2 reads YYEEEE. The CDR3 covers 13 residues. Full variable domain (remainder filled in from reference TRBV5-6 and TRBJ1-5): DAGVTQSPTHLIKTRGQQVTLRCSPKSGHDTVSWYQQALGQGPQFIFQYYEEEERQRGNFPDRFSGHQFPNYSSELNVNALLLGDSALYLCASSLVGAGPQHFGDGTRLSIL.

The V and J genes are TRBV28 and TRBJ1-1; D unresolved. Germline CDR1 is MDHEN and CDR2 is SYDVKM. The CDR3 runs to 14 residues. The V end was cut by 2 bases, the J end by 1 base, with 8 bases between. The CDR3 here is CASSLITENTEAFF. The CDR3 DNA is TGTGCCAGCAGTTTAATTACAGAGAACACTGAAGCTTTCTTT. The full variable domain, with the rest looked up from reference TRBV28 and TRBJ1-1, is DVKVTQSSRYLVKRTGEKVFLECVQDMDHENMFWYRQDPGLGLRLIYFSYDVKMKEKGDIPEGYSVSREKKERFSLILESASTNQTSMYLCASSLITENTEAFFGQGTRLTVV.

The chain employs TRBV2 and TRBJ2-2, with unresolved D. Trimming pared 2 bases from V and 9 bases from J, leaving 22 bases between. The germline V gene has CDR1 SNHLY and CDR2 FYNNEI. This CDR3 region has 17 residues. CDR3 loop: CASSESYFQQVDRELFF. Here the CDR3 DNA reads TGTGCCAGCAGTGAAAGTTATTTCCAGCAGGTTGACCGGGAGCTGTTTTTT.

This clone appeared a few times. The rearrangement links TRBV5-4 to TRBJ1-2; D is undetermined. V gave up 4 bases and J gave up 6 bases, with 13 bases separating them. This CDR3 spans 13 amino acids. The V gene's germline CDR1 is SGHNT and CDR2 YYREEE (reference sequence). CDR3 amino acids: CASSDPNKHGYTF. For the CDR3, the DNA is TGTGCCAGCAGCGATCCCAATAAACATGGCTACACCTTC.

The chain employs TRBV4-3 and TRBJ1-5; possible D gene TRBD1, 6 bases. The V gene lost 2 bases and the J gene lost 3 bases, with 14 bases spanning the gap. CDR1 and CDR2 (germline): LGHNA, YSLEER. This CDR3 contains 16 residues. The CDR3 coding sequence is TGCGCCAGCAGCCAACACATGGACAGACCCAATCAGCCCCAGCATTTT. Amino acid sequence: CASSQHMDRPNQPQHF.

The rearrangement uses TRBV5-5 and TRBJ1-1; a possible D gene is TRBD1 (6 bases). Per germline, CDR1 SGHKS and CDR2 YYEKEE (reference sequence). V was cut by 4 bases and J by 1 base, with 14 bases left in between. CDR3 length: 15 residues. The DNA for the CDR3 is TGTGCCAGCAGCCGAACGGGACAAGCGAACACTGAAGCTTTCTTT. As protein: CASSRTGQANTEAFF.

The chain carries TRBV27 and TRBJ2-7, with D unresolved. The V and J ends lost 2 bases and 4 bases respectively, with 6 bases between them. Germline V lookup: CDR1 MNHEY, CDR2 SMNVEV (reference sequence). The CDR3 spans 12 residues. In DNA form, the CDR3 reads TGTGCCAGCAGTTTAAATCGGTACGAGCAGTACTTC. This encodes CASSLNRYEQYF.

CDR3 sequence: CSAHTGGRGYTF. CDR3 DNA sequence: TGCAGCGCGCATACAGGGGGCCGGGGCTACACCTTC. The V gene is TRBV29-1, the J gene TRBJ1-2; 9 nucleotides agree with TRBD1. The trim removed 7 bases at V and 8 bases at J, leaving 8 bases unmatched. The germline CDR1 and CDR2 sequences are SQVTM and ANQGSEA. This CDR3 is 12 amino acids long.

This clone has a single count. This chain uses TRBV7-9 with TRBJ1-1; 11 bases line up with TRBD1. Germline CDR1 SEHNR, CDR2 FQNEAQ (reference sequence). The J segment lost 4 bases and the V segment lost 5 bases, leaving 9 bases of the junction unmatched. The CDR3 spans 16 residues. The CDR3 region has the DNA TGTGCCAGCAGCCCCCCCGGACAGGGGGCAGGCACTGAAGCTTTCTTT. Protein sequence: CASSPPGQGAGTEAFF.

This clone turned up a few times. The V call is TRBV10-2, the J call TRBJ1-1; D not resolved. The CDR3 is 13 amino acids. Per germline, CDR1 WSHSY and CDR2 SAAADI. V lost 3 bases and J lost 0, with 5 bases in between. For the CDR3, the DNA is TGCGCCAGCAGTGACAACCTGAACACTGAAGCTTTCTTT. This translates into CASSDNLNTEAFF.

This clone was seen a single time. The sample holds other DNA sequences that translate to the same CDR3. The V and J genes are TRBV5-1 and TRBJ2-1, with D tentatively TRBD2 (7 bases). The CDR3 totals 15 residues. The V end lost 0 bases, the J end lost 4 bases, and 11 bases lay between the germline ends. Per the germline V gene, CDR1 is SGHRS and CDR2 is YFSETQ. Here the CDR3 reads CASSLDGRGYNEQFF. The CDR3 nucleotides are TGCGCCAGCAGCTTGGATGGGAGGGGGTACAATGAGCAGTTCTTC.

The CDR3 sequence: CAWRDRVTEAFF. In DNA form, the CDR3 reads TGTGCCTGGCGAGACCGGGTTACCGAAGCTTTCTTT. V is TRBV30 and J is TRBJ1-1; D is uncertain. The germline V and J ends were trimmed by 5 bases and 8 bases, with 15 bases remaining between them. The CDR3 length is 12 residues. Germline V gene data show CDR1 as GTSNPN and CDR2 as SVGIG (reference sequence).

This chain uses TRBV6-5 with TRBJ2-7; TRBD2 matches 8 bases. V lost 5 bases to trimming and J lost 4 bases; unmatched junction nucleotides: 7. Germline V gene data show CDR1 as MNHEY and CDR2 as SVGAGI. The length of the CDR3 is 14 residues. CDR3 sequence reads: CASSASGGEYEQYF. The DNA for the CDR3 is TGTGCCAGCAGTGCCTCCGGGGGGGAGTACGAGCAGTACTTC.

This clone was seen repeatedly, ten times or more. The chain uses TRBV29-1 and TRBJ2-7, with D possibly matching TRBD2 (6 bases). This CDR3 is 12 amino acids long. Per the germline V gene, CDR1 is SQVTM and CDR2 is ANQGSEA. Trimming stripped 6 bases from V and 7 bases from J, with 16 bases between. CDR3 DNA sequence: TGCAGCGTGAGCCCCGGCGGGGATGAGCAGTACTTC. This translates into CSVSPGGDEQYF.

This chain connects TRBV4-2 to TRBJ2-5, with a possible D match to TRBD1 (6 bases). Trimming removed 4 bases at V and 5 bases at J, with 14 bases between. Germline V gene sequence: CDR1 LGHNA, CDR2 YNFKEQ. CDR3 length equals 14 residues. The DNA of the CDR3 is TGTGCCAGCAGCCTGCTAGGGGGTTCCGAGACCCAGTACTTC. Encoded protein: CASSLLGGSETQYF.

This chain links TRBV4-1 with TRBJ2-2; TRBD2 might be the D (6 bases). Trimming stripped 4 bases from V and 5 bases from J, with 23 bases between. Germline V gene data show CDR1 as MGHRA and CDR2 as YSYEKL. The CDR3 is made up of 18 amino acids. The CDR3 nucleotides are TGCGCCAGCAGCCCAACGAACCGGGGGACTTGGGAGACCGGGGAGCTGTTTTTT. This translates into CASSPTNRGTWETGELFF.

The CDR3: CAWSNSPGEQYF. CDR3 sequence (DNA): TGTGCCTGGAGCAACTCCCCGGGGGAGCAGTACTTC. The chain carries TRBV30 and TRBJ2-7; a possible D gene is TRBD2 (5 bases). V gave up 3 bases and J gave up 7 bases, with 13 bases separating them. The V gene's germline CDR1 is GTSNPN and CDR2 SVGIG (reference sequence). This CDR3 contains 12 residues.

The chain recombines TRBV7-2 with TRBJ1-1, with D perhaps TRBD1 (5 bases). Trimming stripped 1 base from V and 5 bases from J, with 11 bases between. The germline gives CDR1 SGHTA, CDR2 FQGNSA. This CDR3 comprises 14 residues. The CDR3 nucleotides read TGTGCCAGCAGCTTAGAGGCAGGGTTGACTGAAGCTTTCTTT. It translates to CASSLEAGLTEAFF.

In its sample, this clone was seen once. Relative to the germline gene, one junction end is altered; a read error may explain this. Other DNA sequences in this sample translate to the same CDR3. This chain uses TRBV14 with TRBJ2-2; 7 nucleotides line up with TRBD1. This CDR3 comprises 18 residues. Per the germline V gene, CDR1 is SGHDN and CDR2 is FVKESK. The CDR3 nucleotides are TGTGCCAGTAGCCAAGAGGGCGAAAGGGGGCGGGACACCGGGGAGCTGTTTTTT. Its protein product is CASSQEGERGRDTGELFF.

The chain uses TRBV5-6 and TRBJ1-4, with 8 bases identical to TRBD1. CDR3 length: 16 residues. V lost 2 bases to trimming and J lost 8 bases; unmatched junction nucleotides: 11. Germline V lookup: CDR1 SGHDT, CDR2 YYEEEE. CDR3 DNA: TGTGCCAGCAGCTTCGGGACAGGCTTCGAAGGAGAAAAACTGTTTTTT. It encodes CASSFGTGFEGEKLFF.

J is TRBJ2-1 and V is TRBV7-9, with D perhaps TRBD1 (6 bases). The CDR3 runs 13 residues. Germline V gives CDR1 SEHNR, CDR2 FQNEAQ (reference sequence). V lost 7 bases to trimming and J lost 7 bases, with 14 bases between them. The CDR3 nucleotides are TGTGCCAGCACGCTTATAAGGGGGAATGAGCAGTTCTTC. Its protein is CASTLIRGNEQFF.

The CDR3 loop reads CASSLSGSRSYNEQFF. CDR3 DNA: TGTGCCAGCAGTCTTAGCGGGAGTAGGTCCTACAATGAGCAGTTCTTC. The rearrangement links TRBV9 to TRBJ2-1; 9 nucleotides match TRBD2. The CDR3 runs to 16 residues. CDR1 is SGDLS, CDR2 YYNGEE, per germline. J was trimmed by 1 base and V by 5 bases; bases with no gene match: 7.

This clone has a handful of counts. Distinct nucleotide sequences in the sample also encode this CDR3. V usage is TRBV30 and J usage is TRBJ2-1; 7 nucleotides match TRBD2. Germline trimming cut 2 bases from V and 3 bases from J; bases unmatched to any gene: 4. The germline V gene has CDR1 GTSNPN and CDR2 SVGIG (reference sequence). This CDR3 region has 14 residues. CDR3 loop: CAWSSKRGYNEQFF. In DNA, the CDR3 is TGTGCCTGGAGTAGTAAGCGGGGCTACAATGAGCAGTTCTTC.

This clone came up a few times. This sequence joins TRBV28 and TRBJ2-1; TRBD2 matches 16 bases. V was pared by 1 base and J by 1 base, with 1 base of the junction left unmatched. This CDR3 has 18 residues. CDR1 is MDHEN and CDR2 is SYDVKM in the germline V gene. CDR3 sequence: CASSLSGLAGGSYNEQFF. As DNA, the CDR3 is TGTGCCAGCAGTTTATCGGGACTAGCGGGAGGGTCCTACAATGAGCAGTTCTTC.

This sequence joins TRBV2 and TRBJ1-1, with TRBD1 as a possible D gene (5 bases). The CDR3 loop spans 15 amino acids. The V end was cut by 8 bases, the J end by 6 bases, with 22 bases between. Per the germline V gene, CDR1 is SNHLY and CDR2 is FYNNEI. The CDR3 loop is CASGGGGTFSAEAFF. The CDR3 bases are TGTGCCAGCGGCGGGGGGGGTACGTTCAGCGCTGAAGCTTTCTTT.

This chain connects TRBV18 to TRBJ1-4; possibly TRBD1 for D (5 bases). Germline CDR1 KGHSH, CDR2 LQKENI. The CDR3 consists of 14 residues. V was pared by 3 bases and J by 5 bases, with 10 bases between. DNA for the CDR3: TGTGCCAGCTCACCGACAGACCTGAATGAAAAACTGTTTTTT. Translation: CASSPTDLNEKLFF.

V and J are TRBV14 and TRBJ2-5, with 7 nucleotides matching TRBD2. Germline V gene lookup returns CDR1 SGHDN and CDR2 FVKESK. V was pared by 3 bases and J by 1 base, with 5 bases of the junction left unmatched. The CDR3 spans 15 residues. The CDR3 sequence is CASSQYLAAQETQYF. The CDR3 DNA reads as TGTGCCAGCAGCCAGTACCTAGCGGCCCAAGAGACCCAGTACTTC.